The present T cell receptor beta chain was sequenced within a study of T cells in Graves' hyperthyroidism and ophthalmopathy (dated by TCRdb to the late 2010s). In terms of the full investigation: Peripheral blood samples were taken at initial diagnosis, before any treatment was given. To identify TCR V-J signatures that set the groups apart, the researchers used a discovery cohort of more than 95 patients, made up of roughly 40 with Graves' ophthalmopathy and approximately 57 with stable Graves' hyperthyroidism. An independent validation cohort of around 20 hyperthyroidism patients and 17 patients who later progressed to ophthalmopathy tested prospective prediction of ophthalmopathy. The roughly 100 discovery patients were randomly divided into training and test sets at a 7:3 ratio. The study also compared thyroid tissue and blood T-cell repertoires from over 5 Graves' hyperthyroidism patients. Following sampling, methimazole starting at 30 mg daily was given to hyperthyroidism patients, and high-dose intravenous methylprednisolone was given to ophthalmopathy patients. According to the paper, TCR Vbeta CDR3 sequencing was carried out on roughly 130 peripheral blood samples, which came from around 43 ophthalmopathy, around 75 hyperthyroidism and about 17 progressor patients.

What the work shows at the level of the full study, not this receptor alone: Most expanded thyroid clonotypes (frequency above 0.001) were also detected in blood, a finding suggesting that blood repertoires may reflect thyroid immune responses. In cross-validation, a model built on a 13 V-J signature told ophthalmopathy apart from stable hyperthyroidism with 87.88% sensitivity and roughly 82% specificity, and in testing the same model reached 80%/75%. No statistical method was used to fix the sample size in advance, and group allocation was not hidden from the investigators. In validation, progression to ophthalmopathy was predicted by the model with roughly 71% sensitivity and 72.22% specificity, a median of approximately 7.1 months before onset.

Ophthalmopathy patients had moderately to severely active disease, Clinical Activity Score of at least 3, NOSPECS grade of at least 4, and duration under 3 months. Exclusion was applied to patients with uncontrolled infections, other autoimmune diseases, pregnancy or lactation. Diagnoses were based on clinical symptoms, serum thyroxine and TRAb, thyroid ultrasound and orbital computed tomography. Ficoll-Paque density gradient centrifugation was used to isolate PBMCs from around 9.1 ml of fresh peripheral blood. Total RNA was extracted using Trizol reagent, and RNA quality was assessed on an Agilent 2100 Bioanalyzer. TCR beta CDR3 regions were amplified from RNA transcripts. For the first round of RT-PCR on the TCR CDR3, the HTBI primer set was used together with the Qiagen OneStep RT-PCR kit. Libraries were constructed in a second round of multiplex PCR, after which size selection and purification were carried out. Paired-end sequencing of the libraries was performed with 100 bp reads on an Illumina HiSeq2000. On the study's bioinformatics: Raw data were processed with SOAPnuke, discarding reads with adapters, uncalled bases, mean Phred below 15, or no exact constant-primer or identifier match. High-quality paired reads were merged with COPE v1.2.5, and unique nucleotide sequences were defined as clonotypes. MiTCR v1.1 was used to align clonotypes to the IMGT TRBV, TRBD and TRBJ reference segments. Analysis was restricted to V-J combinations with a frequency above 0.0001, which covered roughly 99% of repertoires. The TCS score was defined as F50 (clonal expansion) divided by E x V (chaos), with BLOSUM62-based TCRdist calculated between CDR3 peptides within each V-J. Welch's t-statistics and random forest reduced around 510 V-J features to 13, which were used in a naive Bayes classifier (R e1071). The public sequencing data were trimmed at Q25 with fastp and processed into clonotypes with MiXCR by TCRdb, which kept only in-frame beta chains. Identical CDR3 protein sequences are pooled into one entry, listed with their most common genes and DNA. None of the V and J calls come from the authors' own analysis; TCRdb made them. This sample gives roughly 500,000 distinct CDR3 sequences in total; approximately 25% of them show up just once. The ten biggest clones cover approximately 10% of the sample.

This clonotype was observed many times. Its antigen target is currently unknown. Base qualities are not provided; no much larger clone lies one nucleotide away. From its cysteine to its phenylalanine, the CDR3 spans 13 amino acids. The retained sequence is limited to the CDR3, 39 bases, with the frame set at the first base. At the junction V is shortened by 6 bases and J by 3 bases, with 11 bases in between. Sequences ENHRY (CDR1) and SYGVKD (CDR2) are obtained from the germline V gene. Sequenced sample: blood. The sequence is built from TRBV10-3 and TRBJ1-1, with a tentative D gene TRBD1 over 5 matching bases. This TCR came from a woman in her thirties with Graves' ophthalmopathy. The nucleotide sequence is TGTGCCATCAGAAAGGGGAAGGACACTGAAGCTTTCTTT. This codes for CAIRKGKDTEAFF.